This T cell receptor beta chain was captured by sequencing in a study of cytomegalovirus exposure and HLA in healthy donors. Study-wide background: From donors who were HLA-typed, an early data release held approximately 91 million unique TCRs. Regarding the study as a whole: Later findings reportedly placed an Asian-associated ancestry cluster below the roughly 690-donor mean for N-insertions. With DRB1 most and HLA-C fewest, TCR association rates differed between HLA loci in a later analysis. Upon later analysis, HLA-associated TCR beta chains proved more clonally expanded than other, equally common chains.

To note about this clone: Its antigen is unidentified.

With 60 Vbeta and 13 Jbeta primers, the PCR was carried out. Repertoires were generated with immunoSEQ multiplex PCR, while TCRdb's copy carries only in-frame clones and drops some. Altogether some 110,000 clones are present, roughly 70% being singletons, with the ten largest covering approximately 9.4%. V lost 4 bases and J lost 4, with 19 bases in between. This CDR3 region has 16 residues. Germline CDR1 reads SEHNR; CDR2 reads FQNEAQ (reference sequence). The sample comprised PBMCs. The genes are TRBV7-9 and TRBJ1-2; tentatively, D is TRBD1 (6 bases). The TCR was taken from a man aged 25 to 45 in good health and CMV-seropositive. The CDR3: CASSSVREGVLYGYTF. The CDR3 coding sequence is TGTGCCAGCAGCTCCGTTAGAGAGGGGGTGCTCTATGGCTACACCTTC.